What follows describes a single TCR beta chain. The table lists this clonotype with many counts. Its antigen is still unknown. Per-nucleotide qualities are absent, and no much larger clonotype sits a single base away. These data originate in a study of T cells in Graves' hyperthyroidism and ophthalmopathy (dated 2019 in TCRdb). Context from the whole study: Peripheral blood was collected at initial diagnosis, before any treatment. A discovery cohort of around 100 patients, about 40 with Graves' ophthalmopathy and about 60 with stable Graves' hyperthyroidism, was used to find distinguishing TCR V-J signatures. Prospective prediction of ophthalmopathy was tested in an independent validation cohort of approximately 19 hyperthyroidism patients and roughly 16 patients who later progressed to ophthalmopathy. The approximately 98 discovery patients were randomly divided into training and test sets at a 7:3 ratio. In more than 5 Graves' hyperthyroidism patients, the study also compared T-cell repertoires from thyroid tissue with T-cell repertoires from blood. Once sampling was done, hyperthyroidism patients were given methimazole at a starting dose of 30 mg daily, whereas ophthalmopathy patients were given high-dose intravenous methylprednisolone. The paper describes TCR Vbeta CDR3 sequencing of around 130 peripheral blood samples, made up of some 40 ophthalmopathy patients, 70 to 75 hyperthyroidism patients and 17 progressor patients.

On the study overall, not on this receptor specifically: Ophthalmopathy was separated from stable hyperthyroidism by a 13 V-J signature model, with approximately 85% sensitivity and about 81% specificity obtained in cross-validation and 80%/75% obtained in testing. Most expanded thyroid clonotypes (frequency above 0.001) were also detected in blood, a finding suggesting that blood repertoires may reflect thyroid immune responses. In validation, the model predicted progression to ophthalmopathy with 60% to 71% sensitivity and 72% to 85% specificity, a median of 6.5 months before onset. Sample size was not statistically predetermined, and investigators were not blinded to group allocation.

Amplification of TCR beta CDR3 regions was carried out from RNA transcripts. The first round of RT-PCR for the TCR CDR3 was performed with the HTBI primer set and the Qiagen OneStep RT-PCR kit. The libraries were constructed in a second round of multiplex PCR and then size-selected and purified. The libraries were sequenced on an Illumina HiSeq2000 using paired-end 100 bp reads. Per the source publication's procedure: Raw data were processed with SOAPnuke, discarding reads with adapters, uncalled bases, mean Phred below 15, or no exact constant-primer or identifier match. COPE v1.2.5 was used to merge the high-quality paired reads, and each unique nucleotide sequence was defined as a clonotype. Clonotypes were aligned to IMGT TRBV, TRBD and TRBJ reference segments using MiTCR v1.1. The analysis was restricted to V-J combinations with a frequency above 0.0001, which together covered approximately 99% of the repertoires. A TCS score was defined as the ratio between F50 (clonal expansion) and ExV (chaos), using BLOSUM62-based TCRdist between CDR3 peptides within each V-J. Welch's t-statistics and random forest reduced several hundred V-J features to about 12, which were used in a naive Bayes classifier (R e1071). TCRdb reworked the public reads: Q25 trimming with fastp, MiXCR clone assembly, productive beta chains retained. Identical CDR3 protein sequences are pooled into one entry, listed with their most common genes and DNA. These V and J calls are TCRdb output, not the study's own analysis. The sample records more than 500,000 distinct CDR3 sequences, about 16% of which are singletons. 25% to 30% of the sample comes from the top ten.

Moderately to severely active disease, a Clinical Activity Score of at least 3, a NOSPECS grade of at least 4, and a duration under 3 months were present in ophthalmopathy patients. The study excluded patients with uncontrolled infections, other autoimmune diseases, pregnancy or lactation. Diagnoses relied on clinical symptoms, serum thyroxine and TRAb, thyroid ultrasound and orbital computed tomography. Ficoll-Paque density gradient centrifugation was used to isolate PBMCs from 9.5 to 10 ml of fresh peripheral blood. Total RNA was extracted with Trizol reagent, and quality was checked on an Agilent 2100 Bioanalyzer. The TCR was taken from a woman aged 25 to 45 with Graves' ophthalmopathy. The sample taken for sequencing was blood.

The CDR3 amino acid sequence is: CASSPPGLRGLNEQFF. The bases are TGTGCCAGCTCACCACCCGGGTTGCGGGGCCTCAATGAGCAGTTCTTC. The receptor chain draws on TRBV18 and TRBJ2-1, with TRBD2 tentatively as D gene (6 bases match). The CDR3 measures 16 amino acids from cysteine to phenylalanine. Only the CDR3 DNA stays, 48 bases, in frame from base 1. The germline V gene yields KGHSH for CDR1 and LQKENI for CDR2. Trimming takes 0 bases from V and 6 bases from J, and the germline ends sit 15 bases apart.